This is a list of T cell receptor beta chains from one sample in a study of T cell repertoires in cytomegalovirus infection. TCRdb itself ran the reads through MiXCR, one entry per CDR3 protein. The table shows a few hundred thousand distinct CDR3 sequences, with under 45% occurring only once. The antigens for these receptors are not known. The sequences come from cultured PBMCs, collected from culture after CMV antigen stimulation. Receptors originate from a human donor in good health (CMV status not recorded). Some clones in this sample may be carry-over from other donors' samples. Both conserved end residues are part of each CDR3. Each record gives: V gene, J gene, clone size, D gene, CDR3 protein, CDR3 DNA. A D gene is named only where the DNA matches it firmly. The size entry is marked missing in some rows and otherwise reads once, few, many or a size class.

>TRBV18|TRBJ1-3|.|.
CASSPLQESSGNTIYF
TGTGCCAGCTCACCACTTCAGGAGAGCTCTGGAAACACCATATATTTT
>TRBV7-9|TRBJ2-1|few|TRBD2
CASSLRREGRRNEQFF
TGTGCCAGCAGCCTTCGGCGGGAGGGCCGTAGAAATGAGCAGTTCTTC
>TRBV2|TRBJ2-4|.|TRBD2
CASSVAGVGTKNIQYF
TGTGCCAGCAGTGTAGCGGGAGTTGGGACCAAAAACATTCAGTACTTC
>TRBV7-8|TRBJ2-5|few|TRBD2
CASSLALAGGPGGTQYF
TGTGCCAGCAGCTTAGCGCTAGCGGGAGGGCCGGGTGGGACCCAGTACTTC
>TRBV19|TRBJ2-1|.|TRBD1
CASSVGDRVGDEQFF
TGTGCCAGTAGTGTCGGGGACAGGGTTGGCGATGAGCAGTTCTTC
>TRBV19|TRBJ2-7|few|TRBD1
CASRPGQGAYEQYF
TGTGCCAGTAGACCGGGACAGGGGGCCTACGAGCAGTACTTC
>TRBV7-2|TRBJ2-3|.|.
CASSLALGGTDTQYF
TGTGCCAGCAGCTTAGCGCTGGGAGGTACAGATACGCAGTATTTT
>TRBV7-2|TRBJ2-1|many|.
CASSPPGGNEQFF
TGTGCCAGCAGCCCCCCCGGAGGGAATGAGCAGTTCTTC
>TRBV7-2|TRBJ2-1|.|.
CASSTRTPAYNEQFF
TGTGCCAGCAGCACCCGGACTCCTGCCTACAATGAGCAGTTCTTC
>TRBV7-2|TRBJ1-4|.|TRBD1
CASSLRRGLGEKLFF
TGTGCCAGCAGTTTAAGAAGGGGGCTAGGTGAAAAACTGTTTTTT
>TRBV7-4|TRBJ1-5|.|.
CARLKCTPQHF
TGTGCCAGATTGAAGTGTACGCCCCAGCATTTT
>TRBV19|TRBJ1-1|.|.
CASSRRQLGGTNTEAFF
TGTGCCAGTAGTAGAAGACAGTTAGGTGGTACGAACACTGAAGCTTTCTTT
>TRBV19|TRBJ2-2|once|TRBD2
CATKRGALPGELFF
TGTGCCACCAAGCGGGGGGCACTTCCCGGGGAGCTGTTTTTT
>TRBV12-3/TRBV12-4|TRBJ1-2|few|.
CASTLGPPQVAF
TGTGCCAGCACTCTAGGGCCACCTCAGGTCGCCTTC
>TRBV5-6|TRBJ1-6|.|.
CASSVRHYNSPLHF
TGTGCCAGCAGCGTCCGGCACTATAATTCACCCCTCCACTTT
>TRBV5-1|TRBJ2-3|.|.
CASSWAPGAGTDTQYF
TGCGCCAGCAGCTGGGCCCCGGGGGCAGGCACAGATACGCAGTATTTT
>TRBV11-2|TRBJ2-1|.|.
CASSRLLYNEQFF
TGTGCCAGCAGCCGGTTACTATACAATGAGCAGTTCTTC
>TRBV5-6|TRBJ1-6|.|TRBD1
CASSLVRGSPLHF
TGTGCCAGCAGCTTGGTCAGGGGGTCACCCCTCCACTTT
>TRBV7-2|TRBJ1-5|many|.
CASSLEADLNQPQHF
TGTGCCAGCAGCCTAGAGGCAGACCTCAATCAGCCCCAGCATTTT
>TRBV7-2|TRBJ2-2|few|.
CASNSHPTAGTNTGELFF
TGTGCCAGCAACTCACACCCCACCGCAGGGACGAACACCGGGGAGCTGTTTTTT
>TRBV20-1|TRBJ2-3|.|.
CSARAAGTSTDTQYF
TGCAGTGCTAGGGCGGCGGGGACTAGCACAGATACGCAGTATTTT
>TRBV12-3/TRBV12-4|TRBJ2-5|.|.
CASSTGSSHQETQYF
TGTGCCAGCAGCACGGGTTCTAGCCATCAAGAGACCCAGTACTTC
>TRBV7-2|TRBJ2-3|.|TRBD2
CASTSSGGVDTQYF
TGTGCCAGCACCTCTAGCGGGGGGGTAGATACGCAGTATTTT
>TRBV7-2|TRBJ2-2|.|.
CASSLWVGGTGELFF
TGTGCCAGCAGCTTATGGGTGGGGGGCACCGGGGAGCTGTTTTTT
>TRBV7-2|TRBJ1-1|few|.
CASTWVGSLNTEAFF
TGTGCCAGCACCTGGGTGGGCAGCCTGAACACTGAAGCTTTCTTT
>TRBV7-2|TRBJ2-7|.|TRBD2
CASSLPSGRGYEQYF
TGTGCCAGCAGCTTGCCCAGCGGGAGGGGGTACGAGCAGTACTTC
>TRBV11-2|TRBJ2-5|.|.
CASSLFGSRWKETQYF
TGTGCCAGCAGCTTATTCGGTTCCAGGTGGAAAGAGACCCAGTACTTC
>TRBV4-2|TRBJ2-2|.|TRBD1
CASSQEWGQDRKELFF
TGTGCCAGCAGCCAAGAATGGGGACAGGACCGAAAGGAGCTGTTTTTT
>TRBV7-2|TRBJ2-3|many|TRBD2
CASSLAGGGGTDTQYF
TGTGCCAGCAGCTTAGCGGGGGGAGGGGGCACAGATACGCAGTATTTT
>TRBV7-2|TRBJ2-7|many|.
CASSLYPRDSGTYEQYF
TGTGCCAGCAGCTTATATCCCCGGGATAGTGGAACGTACGAGCAGTACTTC
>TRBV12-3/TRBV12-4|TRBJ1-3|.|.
CAGRITKLGNTIYF
TGTGCCGGGAGAATCACGAAACTTGGAAACACCATATATTTT
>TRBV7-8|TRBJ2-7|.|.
CASSLHRDYEQYF
TGTGCCAGCAGCTTGCACAGGGACTACGAGCAGTACTTC
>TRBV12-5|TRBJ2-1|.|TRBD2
CASGLILRSGSHEQFF
TGTGCTAGTGGCCTTATCCTCCGTAGCGGGAGCCATGAGCAGTTCTTC
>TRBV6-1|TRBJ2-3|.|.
CASSEGAGDTQYF
TGTGCCAGCAGTGAAGGAGCGGGAGATACGCAGTATTTT
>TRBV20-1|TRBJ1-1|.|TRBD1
CSARGPGQGLNTEAFF
TGCAGTGCTAGAGGACCGGGACAGGGTTTGAACACTGAAGCTTTCTTT
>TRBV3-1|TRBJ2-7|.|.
CASSLGELDEQYF
TGTGCCAGCAGCCTGGGGGAGCTCGACGAGCAGTACTTC
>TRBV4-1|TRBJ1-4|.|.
CASSQDESDYEKLFF
TGCGCCAGCAGCCAAGATGAGTCAGATTACGAAAAACTGTTTTTT
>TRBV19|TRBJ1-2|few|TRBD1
CASRRKSDRLNYGYTF
TGTGCCAGTAGGAGAAAATCGGACAGGCTTAACTATGGCTACACCTTC
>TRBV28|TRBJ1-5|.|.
CASSLSEGRGGNQPQHF
TGTGCCAGCAGTTTAAGTGAAGGCAGGGGCGGCAATCAGCCCCAGCATTTT
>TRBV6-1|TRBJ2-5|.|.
CASSGPSETQYF
TGTGCCAGCAGTGGACCATCAGAGACCCAGTACTTC
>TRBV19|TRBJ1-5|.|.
CASSNSGYQPQHF
TGTGCCAGTAGTAATTCAGGCTATCAGCCCCAGCATTTT
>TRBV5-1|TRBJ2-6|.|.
CASSNTGANVLTF
TGCGCCAGTTCGAACACTGGGGCCAACGTCCTGACTTTC
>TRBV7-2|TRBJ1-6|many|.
CASSLGRSSYNSPLHF
TGTGCCAGCAGCTTAGGCAGGAGCTCCTATAATTCACCCCTCCACTTT
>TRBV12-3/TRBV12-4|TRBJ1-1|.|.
CASSSPWTRTEAFF
TGTGCCAGCAGCTCCCCGTGGACTCGCACTGAAGCTTTCTTT
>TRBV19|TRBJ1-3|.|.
CASQDRPNSGNTIYF
TGTGCCAGCCAGGACAGACCAAACTCTGGAAACACCATATATTTT
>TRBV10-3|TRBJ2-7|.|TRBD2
CAISEFASGTYEQYF
TGTGCCATCAGTGAATTCGCTAGCGGAACCTACGAGCAGTACTTC